Listed here is a single T cell receptor (beta chain). No cognate antigen has been identified for it. Per-nucleotide qualities are absent, and no much larger clonotype sits a single base away. Sequencing was performed on an Illumina NovaSeq 6000. TCRalpha and TCRbeta cDNA libraries were built by 5'RACE with constant-segment primers, adding sample barcodes and unique molecular identifiers. Trizol reagent was used to extract RNA from every sample. The libraries were amplified in two PCR steps, and the second step added a second sample barcode and Illumina TruSeq adapters. Sequencing of the libraries was done on an Illumina NovaSeq, producing 2 x 150 bp paired-end reads. Processing in the source paper ran as follows. Reads were demultiplexed and collapsed into UMI-guided consensus sequences with migec v1.2.7. Using mixcr v2.1.11, UMI consensuses were aligned to TRA and TRB V and J templates and then assembled into clonotypes. A clonotype was counted as expanded or contracted only when both edgeR and NoisET called the clonotype significant, with the noise models trained on biological replicates. For edgeR calls, the thresholds were a false discovery rate-adjusted p below 0.01 and a log2 fold-change of 1. PCA with hierarchical clustering of max-normalized trajectories of the 1000 most abundant clonotypes was used as exploratory dynamics analysis. Each responding clone was given a CD4 or CD8 phenotype based on the CD4+ and CD8+ repertoires, which had been sequenced separately. Using fastp trimming at Q25 and MiXCR clonotype assembly, TCRdb reanalyzed the public sequencing data and kept in-frame beta chains. Here each entry gathers all rows of one CDR3 protein and keeps the most common genes and DNA. These V and J calls rely on TCRdb rather than the paper's analysis. The sample yields about 150,000 distinct CDR3 sequences; under 30% were counted once. Around 24% of the sample comes from the top ten.

This sample is part of a study of T-cell memory formation after mild COVID-19 (TCRdb year 2021). In the study overall: TCR sequence clusters from the two donors were found to be largely donor specific. The cohort was made up of two young adult volunteers, one female and one male, who were previously healthy. T-cell clones expanding and contracting after mild COVID-19 in a couple of donors were tracked by longitudinal TCRalpha and TCRbeta repertoire sequencing. Here is what the overall study found, with its caveats: SARS-CoV-2 specificity was not confirmed for the second-wave clones peaking on day 37. Contracting CD4+ clones were located mainly in the CM and EM memory subsets, whereas CD8+ clones were found to be enriched in EMRA. From day 15 to 85, contracting clones showed balanced CD4/CD8 phenotypes, whereas a second wave of clones that expanded from day 15 to 37 leaned towards CD4+. Some responding clones were detected in pre-infection memory, suggesting pre-existing cross-reactive memory T cells joined the SARS-CoV-2 response. Only a couple of mild cases were covered in the study, and larger cohorts including severe cases with pre-infection samples were considered necessary.

The CDR3 starts with the cysteine, ends with the phenylalanine, and has 15 residues. Only the CDR3 DNA stays, 45 bases, in frame from base 1. Trimming at the junction amounts to 4 bases on V and 5 bases on J, and the germline ends lie 20 bases apart. The germline V gene (reference sequence) gives CDR1 as DFQATT and CDR2 as SNEGSKA. Ficoll-Paque density gradient centrifugation was the method used to isolate PBMCs. Material: PBMCs or a T cell subset sorted from them (not recorded which). The source of this sequence is an adult woman who had mild COVID-19 (a few samples of this study predate the infection). The sample titles of this study are shuffled in the database, so cell type and time point are left out; the donor was told from shared clones. The chain is encoded by TRBV20-1 joined to TRBJ1-1; TRBD1 might be the D gene, on 5 matching bases. The sequenced DNA: TGCAGTGCTAAGGGACGGGAGGGTTTGGAAACTGAAGCTTTCTTT. Its protein is CSAKGREGLETEAFF.